The entry below describes one T cell receptor (beta chain). Antigen specificity is unknown. The V end was cut by 3 bases, the J end by 0 bases, with 10 bases between. This CDR3 has 14 amino acids. Germline V gives CDR1 GTSNPN, CDR2 SVGIG (reference sequence). Repeated repertoire sampling spanned the course of chemoradiotherapy. Sequenced by immunoSEQ multiplex PCR; TCRdb stores in-frame clones only, minus some. The sample holds about 68,000 clones; 85% to 90% are singletons and the top ten take 4% to 4.5%. These data originate in a study of chemoradiotherapy in HPV16-positive cancers. Study summary: Candidate HPV-specific clones and shared TCR motifs came from two HPV16-positive patients. The study, taken as a whole, reports: In HPV16-positive patients, HPV-responsive T-cell expansion tracked better recurrence-free survival. The functional HPV-specific definition rests on just two HPV16-positive patients.

The sequence came from a human donor with HPV-associated anogenital cancer. The chain is built from TRBV30 and TRBJ2-3, with D hard to call. The source was blood, collected from a patient who underwent chemoradiotherapy. The CDR3: CAWRLGYSTDTQYF. CDR3 DNA sequence: TGTGCCTGGAGGTTGGGCTACAGCACAGATACGCAGTATTTT.